Shown below are 9 T cell receptor beta chains from a single sample sequenced in a study of cytomegalovirus exposure and HLA in healthy donors. The PCR employed 60 Vbeta primers together with 13 Jbeta primers. Profiled with immunoSEQ multiplex PCR; TCRdb holds only in-frame clones, not every one. The sample holds 60,000 to 75,000 clones; 80% to 90% are singletons and the top ten take around an eighth. Sequencing was done on a sample of PBMCs. These receptors all stem from a woman between 25 and 40 years old in good health and CMV-seropositive.

J is TRBJ2-1 and V is TRBV7-9, with 9 bases identical to TRBD1. Germline CDR1 and CDR2: SEHNR and FQNEAQ (reference sequence). The CDR3 consists of 15 residues. The trim removed 3 bases at V and 4 bases at J, leaving 4 bases unmatched. The DNA for the CDR3 is TGTGCCAGCAGCTTTCCACAGGGGGCGTACAATGAGCAGTTCTTC. This gives the protein CASSFPQGAYNEQFF.

Concerning this clone itself: At the DNA level, this CDR3 is encoded by other sequences in the same sample as well. This chain joins TRBV6-5 and TRBJ1-1; D may be TRBD1 (6 bases). The V end was cut by 8 bases, the J end by 5 bases, with 21 bases between. Germline V gene data show CDR1 as MNHEY and CDR2 as SVGAGI. CDR3 length equals 15 residues. The DNA of the CDR3 is TGTGCCAGCGGCACGGGGGGGCGTCTGCTAACTGAAGCTTTCTTT. Protein sequence: CASGTGGRLLTEAFF.

The V gene is TRBV19, the J gene TRBJ2-1; 9 positions agree with TRBD2. The V segment lost 6 bases and the J segment 12 bases; nucleotides outside the gene matches: 12. This CDR3 spans 14 amino acids. Germline loops: CDR1 LNHDA, CDR2 SQIVND (reference sequence). In DNA form, the CDR3 reads TGTGCCAGTAGGAGCAAGGGACTAGCTTCTACGCAGTTCTTC. The encoded protein is CASRSKGLASTQFF.

The chain joins TRBV11-2 to TRBJ2-4; D remains ambiguous. The CDR3 totals 15 residues. Germline V CDR1 and CDR2: SGHAT, FQNNGV. Trimming stripped 3 bases from V and 5 bases from J, with 14 bases between. The CDR3 spells CASSFVTLGENIQYF. DNA for the CDR3: TGTGCCAGCAGCTTCGTCACCCTAGGCGAAAACATTCAGTACTTC.

The chain carries TRBV4-1 and TRBJ2-7; weak D call: TRBD2 (6 bases). The CDR3 consists of 14 residues. Trimming removed 4 bases from V and 4 bases from J, with 14 bases in between. The germline V gene has CDR1 MGHRA and CDR2 YSYEKL. In nucleotides, the CDR3 is TGCGCCAGCAGCCGTCCGACTAGAACTTACGAGCAGTACTTC. Encoded protein: CASSRPTRTYEQYF.

V gene TRBV30 combines with J gene TRBJ1-6; D is unclear. V was trimmed by 4 bases and J by 0 bases, leaving 4 bases between them. Germline V gene sequence: CDR1 GTSNPN, CDR2 SVGIG (reference sequence). The CDR3 is 13 residues long. The CDR3 DNA follows: TGTGCCTGGAAGAGCTCCTATAATTCACCCCTCCACTTT. Translating gives CAWKSSYNSPLHF.

CDR3: CASSLDRTEEKLFF. The CDR3 nucleotides read TGTGCCAGCAGCTTAGATAGGACAGAGGAAAAACTGTTTTTT. The V gene is TRBV7-2, the J gene TRBJ1-4; D possibly corresponds to TRBD1 (6 bases). The V gene lost 1 base and the J gene lost 8 bases, with 11 bases spanning the gap. Per the germline V gene, CDR1 is SGHTA and CDR2 is FQGNSA. CDR3 size: 14 residues.

The rearrangement links TRBV27 to TRBJ2-2; no definite D call. Per the germline V gene, CDR1 is MNHEY and CDR2 is SMNVEV (reference sequence). Trimming left V 7 bases short and J 7 bases short, with 22 bases between. There are 16 residues in the CDR3. CDR3 loop: CASTTAPGHNYGELFF. CDR3 DNA sequence: TGTGCCAGCACGACTGCCCCGGGTCACAATTACGGGGAGCTGTTTTTT.

The gene calls are TRBV5-4 and TRBJ2-7; 13 positions match TRBD2. V lost 4 bases to trimming and J lost 5 bases; unmatched junction nucleotides: 9. In germline, CDR1 is SGHNT, CDR2 YYREEE (reference sequence). The CDR3 has 16 residues. The CDR3 reads CASSQGLAGVSHEQYF. The CDR3 DNA sequence: TGTGCCAGCAGCCAAGGACTAGCGGGAGTTAGTCACGAGCAGTACTTC. The entire variable domain, with the rest obtained from reference TRBV5-4 and TRBJ2-7, is as follows: ETGVTQSPTHLIKTRGQQVTLRCSSQSGHNTVSWYQQALGQGPQFIFQYYREEENGRGNFPPRFSGLQFPNYSSELNVNALELDDSALYLCASSQGLAGVSHEQYFGPGTRLTVT.